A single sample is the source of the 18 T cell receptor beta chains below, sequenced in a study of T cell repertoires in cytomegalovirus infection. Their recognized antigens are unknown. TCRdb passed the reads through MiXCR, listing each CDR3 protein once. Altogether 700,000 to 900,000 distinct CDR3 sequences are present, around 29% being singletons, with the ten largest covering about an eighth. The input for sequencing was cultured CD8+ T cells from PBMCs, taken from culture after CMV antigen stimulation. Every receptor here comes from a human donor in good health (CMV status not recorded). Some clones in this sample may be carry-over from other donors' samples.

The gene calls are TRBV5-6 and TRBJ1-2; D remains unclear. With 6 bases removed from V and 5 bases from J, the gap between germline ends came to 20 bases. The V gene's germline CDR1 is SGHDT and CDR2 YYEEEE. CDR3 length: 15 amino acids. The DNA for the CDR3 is TGTGCCAGCATCAGCCCTGACACAACCTATTATGGCTACACCTTC. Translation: CASISPDTTYYGYTF.

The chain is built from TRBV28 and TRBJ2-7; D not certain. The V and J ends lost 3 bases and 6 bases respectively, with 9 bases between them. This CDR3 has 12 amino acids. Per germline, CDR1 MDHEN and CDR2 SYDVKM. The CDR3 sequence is CASSFFGSEQYV. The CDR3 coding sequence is TGTGCCAGCAGTTTCTTTGGGTCCGAGCAGTACGTC.

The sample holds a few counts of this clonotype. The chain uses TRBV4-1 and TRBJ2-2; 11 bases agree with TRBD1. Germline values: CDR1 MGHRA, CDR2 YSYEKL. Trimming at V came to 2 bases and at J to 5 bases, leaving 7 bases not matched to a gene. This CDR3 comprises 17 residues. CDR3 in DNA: TGCGCCAGCAGCCAATGGTCAGGGACAGGGGGAACCGGGGAGCTGTTTTTT. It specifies CASSQWSGTGGTGELFF.

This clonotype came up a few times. CDR3 in amino acids: CASSEPRGMTDTQYF. CDR3 in DNA: TGCGCCAGCAGTGAGCCCCGGGGGATGACAGATACGCAGTATTTT. The rearrangement links TRBV10-2 to TRBJ2-3; TRBD2 might be the D (6 bases). This CDR3 spans 15 amino acids. Per germline, CDR1 WSHSY and CDR2 SAAADI. V lost 2 bases and J 3 bases, leaving 12 bases between the germline ends.

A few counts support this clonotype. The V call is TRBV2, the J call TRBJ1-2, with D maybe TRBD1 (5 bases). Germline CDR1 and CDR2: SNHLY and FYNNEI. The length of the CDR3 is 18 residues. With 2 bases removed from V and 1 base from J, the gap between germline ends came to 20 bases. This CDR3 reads CASSELWAGNPNNYGYTF. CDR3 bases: TGTGCCAGCAGTGAATTATGGGCAGGGAACCCGAATAACTATGGCTACACCTTC. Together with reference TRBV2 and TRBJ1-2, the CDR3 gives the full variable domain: EPEVTQTPSHQVTQMGQEVILRCVPISNHLYFYWYRQILGQKVEFLVSFYNNEISEKSEIFDDQFSVERPDGSNFTLKIRSTKLEDSAMYFCASSELWAGNPNNYGYTFGSGTRLTVV.

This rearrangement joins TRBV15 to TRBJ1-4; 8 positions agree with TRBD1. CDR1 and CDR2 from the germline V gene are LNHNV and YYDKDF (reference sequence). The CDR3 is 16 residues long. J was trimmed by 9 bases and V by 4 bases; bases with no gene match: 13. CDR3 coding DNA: TGTGCCACCAGCAAAGCGGCGGGACAGGATCTTCAAAAACTGTTTTTT. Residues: CATSKAAGQDLQKLFF.

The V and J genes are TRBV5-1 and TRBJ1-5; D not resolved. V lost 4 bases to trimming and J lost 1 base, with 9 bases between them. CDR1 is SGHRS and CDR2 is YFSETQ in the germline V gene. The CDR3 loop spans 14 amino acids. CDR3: CASSVGPSNQPQHF. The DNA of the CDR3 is TGCGCCAGCAGCGTTGGACCAAGCAATCAGCCCCAGCATTTT.

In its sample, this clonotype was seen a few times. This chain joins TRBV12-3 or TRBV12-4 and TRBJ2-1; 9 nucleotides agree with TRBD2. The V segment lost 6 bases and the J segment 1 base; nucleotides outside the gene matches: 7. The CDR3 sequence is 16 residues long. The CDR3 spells CASSFGGGASYNEQFF. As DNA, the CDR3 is TGTGCCAGCAGCTTCGGCGGGGGGGCTTCCTACAATGAGCAGTTCTTC.

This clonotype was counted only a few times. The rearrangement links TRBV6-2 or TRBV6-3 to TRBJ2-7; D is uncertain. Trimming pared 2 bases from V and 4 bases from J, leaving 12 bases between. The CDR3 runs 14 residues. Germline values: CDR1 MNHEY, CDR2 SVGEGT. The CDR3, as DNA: TGTGCCAGCAGTTACGGTCCCGGAGAGTACGAGCAGTACGTC. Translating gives CASSYGPGEYEQYV.

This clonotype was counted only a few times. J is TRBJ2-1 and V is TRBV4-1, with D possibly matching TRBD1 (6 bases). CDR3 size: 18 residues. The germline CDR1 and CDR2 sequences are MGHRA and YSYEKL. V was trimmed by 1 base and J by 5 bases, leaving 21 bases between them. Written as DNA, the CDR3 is TGCGCCAGCAGCCAAGTTATGATCTGGGGGCGGTTGGACAATGAGCAGTTCTTC. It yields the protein CASSQVMIWGRLDNEQFF.

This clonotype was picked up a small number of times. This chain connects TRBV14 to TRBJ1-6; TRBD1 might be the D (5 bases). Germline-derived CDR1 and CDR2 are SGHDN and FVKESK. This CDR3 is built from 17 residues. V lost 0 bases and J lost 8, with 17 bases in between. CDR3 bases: TGTGCCAGCAGCCAAGAGGTTCCCGCAGGGTGGGATTCACCCCTCCACTTT. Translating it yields CASSQEVPAGWDSPLHF.

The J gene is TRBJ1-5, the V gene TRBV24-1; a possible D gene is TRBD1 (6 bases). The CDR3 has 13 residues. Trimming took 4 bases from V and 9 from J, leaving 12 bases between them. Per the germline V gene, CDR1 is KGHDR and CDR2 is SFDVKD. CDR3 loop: CATSEAGEVPQHF. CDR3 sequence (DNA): TGTGCCACCAGTGAGGCAGGGGAAGTGCCCCAGCATTTT.

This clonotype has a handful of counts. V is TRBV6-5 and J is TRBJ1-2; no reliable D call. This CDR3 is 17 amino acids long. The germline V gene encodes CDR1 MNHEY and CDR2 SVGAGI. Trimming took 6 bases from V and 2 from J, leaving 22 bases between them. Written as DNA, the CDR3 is TGTGCCAGCAGCGGGGAGAGGCCCGCCACGGGGAACTATGGCTACACCTTC. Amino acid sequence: CASSGERPATGNYGYTF.

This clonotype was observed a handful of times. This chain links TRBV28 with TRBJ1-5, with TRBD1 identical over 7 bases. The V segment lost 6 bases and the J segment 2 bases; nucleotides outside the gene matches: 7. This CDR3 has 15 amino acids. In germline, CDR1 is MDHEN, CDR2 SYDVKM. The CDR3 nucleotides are TGTGCCAGCAGCAACAGGGGAGTGGGCAATCAGCCCCAGCATTTT. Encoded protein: CASSNRGVGNQPQHF.

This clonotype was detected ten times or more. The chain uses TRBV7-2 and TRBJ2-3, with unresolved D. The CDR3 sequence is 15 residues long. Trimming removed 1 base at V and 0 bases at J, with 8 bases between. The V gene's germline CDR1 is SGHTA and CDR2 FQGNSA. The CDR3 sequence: CASSLDGLSTDTQYF. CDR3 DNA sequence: TGTGCCAGCAGCTTAGACGGGTTGAGCACAGATACGCAGTATTTT.

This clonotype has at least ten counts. For the CDR3, the DNA is TGTGCCAGCAGCCCCCGCCAAGCACCCCTCCACTTT. Residues: CASSPRQAPLHF. The chain couples TRBV7-2 to TRBJ1-6; D call uncertain. Germline lookup yields CDR1 SGHTA and CDR2 FQGNSA. V lost 5 bases, J lost 11 bases, and 10 bases lay in between. The CDR3 covers 12 residues.

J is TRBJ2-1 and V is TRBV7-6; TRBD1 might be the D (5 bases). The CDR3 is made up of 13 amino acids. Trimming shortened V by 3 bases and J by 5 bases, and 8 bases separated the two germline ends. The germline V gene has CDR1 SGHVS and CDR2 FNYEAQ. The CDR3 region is CASSLMTDNEQFF. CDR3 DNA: TGTGCCAGCAGCTTGATGACAGACAATGAGCAGTTCTTC.

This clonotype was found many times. The CDR3 is CASSLRGSGPSYEQYF. The CDR3 bases are TGTGCCAGCAGTCTTAGAGGCAGTGGGCCCTCCTACGAGCAGTACTTC. This chain joins TRBV12-3 or TRBV12-4 and TRBJ2-7; D gene ambiguous. V gave up 5 bases and J gave up 0 bases, with 17 bases separating them. CDR3 length: 16 residues.